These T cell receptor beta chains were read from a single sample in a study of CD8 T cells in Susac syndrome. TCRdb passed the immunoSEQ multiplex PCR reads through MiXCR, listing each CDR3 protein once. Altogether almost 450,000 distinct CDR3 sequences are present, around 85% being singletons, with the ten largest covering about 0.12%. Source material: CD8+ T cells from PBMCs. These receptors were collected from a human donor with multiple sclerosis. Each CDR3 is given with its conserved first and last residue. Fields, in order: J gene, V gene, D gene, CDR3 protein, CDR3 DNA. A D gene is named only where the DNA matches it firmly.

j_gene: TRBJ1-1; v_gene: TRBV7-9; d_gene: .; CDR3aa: CASSGTNRGTEAFF; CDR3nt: TGTGCCAGCAGCGGGACCAACCGTGGCACTGAAGCTTTCTTT
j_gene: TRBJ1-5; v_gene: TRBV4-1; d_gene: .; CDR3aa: CASSHFQGVGQPQHF; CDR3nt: TGCGCCAGCAGCCATTTCCAGGGAGTCGGTCAGCCCCAGCATTTT
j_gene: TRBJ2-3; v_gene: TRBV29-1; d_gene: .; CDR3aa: CSVEDGVGYTQYF; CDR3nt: TGCAGCGTTGAAGATGGGGTGGGTTATACGCAGTATTTT
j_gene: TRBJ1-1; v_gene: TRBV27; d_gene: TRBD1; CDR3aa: CASSPRGGGSEAFF; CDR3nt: TGTGCCAGCAGTCCTCGTGGAGGGGGCTCTGAAGCTTTCTTT
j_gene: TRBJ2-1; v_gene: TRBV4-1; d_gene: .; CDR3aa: CASSQDIQTYEQFF; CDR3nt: TGCGCCAGCAGCCAAGATATCCAGACTTATGAGCAGTTCTTC
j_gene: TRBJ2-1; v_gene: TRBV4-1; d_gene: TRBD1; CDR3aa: CASSHGQGAGEQFF; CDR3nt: TGCGCCAGCAGCCATGGACAGGGGGCAGGGGAGCAGTTCTTC
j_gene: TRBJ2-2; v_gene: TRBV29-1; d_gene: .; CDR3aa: CSAQGGYGELFF; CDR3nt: TGCAGCGCCCAAGGGGGATACGGGGAGCTGTTTTTT
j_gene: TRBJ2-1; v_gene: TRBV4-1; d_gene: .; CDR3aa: CASSQPGQPYNEQFF; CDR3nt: TGCGCCAGCAGCCAACCCGGACAGCCCTACAATGAGCAGTTCTTC
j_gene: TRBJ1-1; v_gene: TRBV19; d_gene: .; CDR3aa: CASSPGQHMNTEAFF; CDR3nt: TGTGCCAGTAGTCCAGGACAGCACATGAACACTGAAGCTTTCTTT
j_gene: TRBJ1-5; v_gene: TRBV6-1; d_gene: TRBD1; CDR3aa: CASSGWDRSNQPQHF; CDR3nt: TGTGCCAGCAGTGGTTGGGACAGAAGCAATCAGCCCCAGCATTTT
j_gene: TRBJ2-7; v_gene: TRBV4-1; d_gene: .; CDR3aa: CASSQPLGEQYF; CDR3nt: TGCGCCAGCAGCCAGCCGTTGGGGGAGCAGTACTTC
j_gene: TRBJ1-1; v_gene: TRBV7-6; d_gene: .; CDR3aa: CASMGSTGSTEAFF; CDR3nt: TGTGCCAGCATGGGGTCCACAGGGAGCACTGAAGCTTTCTTT
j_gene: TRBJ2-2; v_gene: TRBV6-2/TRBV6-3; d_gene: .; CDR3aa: CASSWGAGTGELFF; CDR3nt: TGTGCCAGCAGTTGGGGGGCAGGCACCGGGGAGCTGTTTTTT
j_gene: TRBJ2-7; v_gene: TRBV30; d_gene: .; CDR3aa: CAWSRLRDTDYEQYF; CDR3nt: TGTGCCTGGAGCCGACTACGGGACACGGACTACGAGCAGTACTTC